This TCR beta chain was sequenced for a study of blood T cell repertoires in COVID-19. At the level of the study: COVID-19 samples collected from the United States, Italy and Spain covered acute and convalescent phases. The analysed material was cDNA or gDNA that came from T cells, B-cell-depleted T cells, or PBMCs.

V lost 8 bases, J lost 7 bases, and 20 bases lay in between. Germline assignment: CDR1 KGHDR and CDR2 SFDVKD. CDR3 length: 14 amino acids. Original handling: Estimated nucleated cell counts came from reference gene primer amplification. Generated by immunoSEQ multiplex PCR, the TCRdb table keeps only in-frame clones and is missing some. V and J calls and clone size are copied from that table; D and trimming were computed from the DNA. Among 170,000 or so clones listed, about nine tenths were seen once. The chain employs TRBV24-1 and TRBJ2-7, with D possibly TRBD2 on 6 matching bases. Material: peripheral blood. The receptor's source is a man younger than 35 who had recovered from COVID-19. In DNA form, the CDR3 reads TGTGCCACCATGGGCCCCGGAGGGGTAGGAGAGCAGTACTTC. This gives the protein CATMGPGGVGEQYF.